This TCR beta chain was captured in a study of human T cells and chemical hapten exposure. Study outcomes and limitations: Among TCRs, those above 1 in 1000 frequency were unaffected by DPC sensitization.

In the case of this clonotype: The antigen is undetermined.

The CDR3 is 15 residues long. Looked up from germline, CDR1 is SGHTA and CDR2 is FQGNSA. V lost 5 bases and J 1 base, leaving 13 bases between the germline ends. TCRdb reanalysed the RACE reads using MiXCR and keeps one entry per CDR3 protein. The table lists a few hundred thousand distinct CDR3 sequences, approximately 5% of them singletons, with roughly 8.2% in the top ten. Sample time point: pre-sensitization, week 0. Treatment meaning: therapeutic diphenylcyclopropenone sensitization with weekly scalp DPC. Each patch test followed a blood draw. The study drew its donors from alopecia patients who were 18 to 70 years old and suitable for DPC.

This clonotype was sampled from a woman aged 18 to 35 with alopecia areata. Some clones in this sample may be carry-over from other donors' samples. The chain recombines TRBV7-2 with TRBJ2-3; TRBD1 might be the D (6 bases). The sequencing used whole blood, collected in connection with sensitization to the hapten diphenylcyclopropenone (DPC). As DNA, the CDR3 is TGTGCCAGCAGCCGACAGGACCCGCGCACAGATACGCAGTATTTT. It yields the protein CASSRQDPRTDTQYF. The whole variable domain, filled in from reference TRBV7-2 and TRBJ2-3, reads GAGVSQSPSNKVTEKGKDVELRCDPISGHTALYWYRQSLGQGLEFLIYFQGNSAPDKSGLPSDRFSAERTGGSVSTLTIQRTQQEDSAVYLCASSRQDPRTDTQYFGPGTRLTVL.